The rows below give T cell receptor beta chains drawn from one sample of a study of cytomegalovirus exposure and HLA in healthy donors. Some clones are missing from TCRdb's copy, which holds only in-frame ones; the method was immunoSEQ multiplex PCR. This table holds about 73,000 clones, 60% to 85% found once. Sequenced sample: PBMCs. The receptors shown here come from a man aged 65 to 79 in good health and CMV-seronegative. The CDR3 runs from the conserved cysteine through the conserved F or W. Fields, in order: D gene, J gene, clone size, V gene, CDR3 length, CDR3 DNA, CDR3 protein. A D gene is named only where the DNA matches it firmly. The size field is filled for only some rows; it gives once, few, many or a size class.

d_gene: -; j_gene: TRBJ2-2; abundance: -; v_gene: TRBV7-7; len: 18; CDR3nt: TGTGCTACACGGCCCGAAACGGGAATAATCTCCAACACCGGGGAGCTGTTTTTT; CDR3aa: CATRPETGIISNTGELFF
d_gene: TRBD1; j_gene: TRBJ2-7; abundance: -; v_gene: TRBV30; len: 14; CDR3nt: TGTGCCTGGAGTACGACAGGGATCTTCGACGAGCAGTACTTC; CDR3aa: CAWSTTGIFDEQYF
d_gene: -; j_gene: TRBJ2-2; abundance: -; v_gene: TRBV13; len: 15; CDR3nt: TGTGCCAGCAGCTTAGAACAGGGAGGGACCGGGGAGCTGTTTTTT; CDR3aa: CASSLEQGGTGELFF
d_gene: -; j_gene: TRBJ1-1; abundance: -; v_gene: TRBV9; len: 13; CDR3nt: TGTGCCAGCAGCGTACAGTCGAACACTGAAGCTTTCTTT; CDR3aa: CASSVQSNTEAFF
d_gene: -; j_gene: TRBJ2-7; abundance: once; v_gene: TRBV6-5; len: 15; CDR3nt: TGTGCCAGCAGTTCCACAGGGATTAGGGGGTGGGAGCAGTACTTC; CDR3aa: CASSSTGIRGWEQYF
d_gene: TRBD1; j_gene: TRBJ2-7; abundance: -; v_gene: TRBV19; len: 15; CDR3nt: TGTGCCAGTAGCAGCTCAGACAGGGCAGCCTACGAGCAGTACTTC; CDR3aa: CASSSSDRAAYEQYF
d_gene: -; j_gene: TRBJ2-7; abundance: -; v_gene: TRBV11-2; len: 18; CDR3nt: TGTGCCAGCAGCTTATTAAGGGACACTATCACCCACACCTACGAGCAGTACTTC; CDR3aa: CASSLLRDTITHTYEQYF
d_gene: TRBD1; j_gene: TRBJ1-2; abundance: -; v_gene: TRBV30; len: 15; CDR3nt: TGTGCCTGGAGCGCCACCTTACAGGGGAGTTATGGCTACACCTTC; CDR3aa: CAWSATLQGSYGYTF
d_gene: TRBD1; j_gene: TRBJ2-3; abundance: -; v_gene: TRBV5-4; len: 15; CDR3nt: TGTGCCAGCAGCCTGGACAGGGAAGTCACAGATACGCAGTATTTT; CDR3aa: CASSLDREVTDTQYF
d_gene: -; j_gene: TRBJ2-1; abundance: -; v_gene: TRBV5-1; len: 15; CDR3nt: TGCGCCAGCAGGCTTGTAGGTTCTAGGAACAATGAGCAGTTCTTC; CDR3aa: CASRLVGSRNNEQFF
d_gene: TRBD1; j_gene: TRBJ1-4; abundance: -; v_gene: TRBV18; len: 17; CDR3nt: TGTGCCAGCTCACCGGGACAGGGGTATGGAACTAATGAAAAACTGTTTTTT; CDR3aa: CASSPGQGYGTNEKLFF
d_gene: TRBD1; j_gene: TRBJ1-5; abundance: -; v_gene: TRBV19; len: 15; CDR3nt: TGTGCCAGTAGTATGGGACAGGGGGTAAATCAGCCCCAGCATTTT; CDR3aa: CASSMGQGVNQPQHF
d_gene: -; j_gene: TRBJ1-3; abundance: -; v_gene: TRBV19; len: 15; CDR3nt: TGTGCCACCCTAAGACAGACGAACGCTGGAAACACCATATATTTT; CDR3aa: CATLRQTNAGNTIYF
d_gene: -; j_gene: TRBJ2-7; abundance: -; v_gene: TRBV7-2; len: 14; CDR3nt: TGTGCCAGCAGCTTAGCGACCGGCGGCTACGAGCAGTACTTC; CDR3aa: CASSLATGGYEQYF
d_gene: TRBD1; j_gene: TRBJ2-1; abundance: -; v_gene: TRBV7-2; len: 14; CDR3nt: TGTGCCAGCAGCTTGGGACAGGCAAACAATGAGCAGTTCTTC; CDR3aa: CASSLGQANNEQFF
d_gene: TRBD1; j_gene: TRBJ1-2; abundance: -; v_gene: TRBV2; len: 14; CDR3nt: TGTGCCAGCAGTGAGGGGACAGGGGTTGCTGGCTACACCTTC; CDR3aa: CASSEGTGVAGYTF
d_gene: -; j_gene: TRBJ1-2; abundance: once; v_gene: TRBV7-9; len: 13; CDR3nt: TGTGCCAGCAGCTCGGGGGACGGTTATGGCTACACCTTC; CDR3aa: CASSSGDGYGYTF